The rows below give T cell receptor beta chains drawn from one sample of a study of T-cell memory formation after mild COVID-19. TCRdb ran MiXCR on the 5' RACE reads and lists one entry per CDR3 protein. The sample has over 450,000 distinct CDR3 sequences, roughly 22% seen once. The sequenced material came from PBMCs or a T cell subset sorted from them (not recorded which). These receptors all come from an adult woman who had mild COVID-19 (a few samples of this study predate the infection). Cell type and time point are not known. Each CDR3 is given with its conserved first and last residue. The D gene is left open where the match is weak. Size is stated for part of the rows, as once, few or many counts, or as a class when the clone is expanded.

j_call,v_call,clone_size,d_call,cdr3_aa,cdr3_nt
TRBJ2-5,TRBV30,few,TRBD2,CAWSGTSTQETQYF,TGTGCCTGGAGTGGGACTAGCACACAAGAGACCCAGTACTTC
TRBJ2-7,TRBV4-1,-,-,CASSQVDAYEQYF,TGCGCCAGCAGCCAAGTGGATGCCTACGAGCAGTACTTC
TRBJ1-4,TRBV6-5,-,-,CASKGPGTNEKLFF,TGTGCCAGCAAAGGTCCGGGGACTAATGAAAAACTGTTTTTT
TRBJ2-2,TRBV7-6,few,-,CASSFRQGTGELFF,TGTGCCAGCAGCTTCCGTCAGGGAACCGGGGAGCTGTTTTTT
TRBJ2-7,TRBV7-6,-,-,CASSLFSDSYEQYF,TGTGCCAGCAGCTTGTTTAGCGACTCCTACGAGCAGTACTTC
TRBJ2-3,TRBV15,-,TRBD1,CATSRYGGQGITDTQYF,TGTGCCACCAGCCGGTATGGTGGACAGGGGATTACAGATACGCAGTATTTT
TRBJ1-2,TRBV7-9,-,-,CASTRDFGSPPNYGYTF,TGTGCCAGCACCCGGGACTTCGGAAGTCCCCCTAACTATGGCTACACCTTC
TRBJ1-1,TRBV3-1,-,-,CASSQDPEPGRNTEAFF,TGTGCCAGCAGCCAAGATCCGGAGCCGGGGCGCAACACTGAAGCTTTCTTT
TRBJ2-7,TRBV20-1,-,TRBD2,CSASASGSTSYEQYF,TGCAGTGCTAGTGCTAGCGGGAGTACTAGCTACGAGCAGTACTTC
TRBJ2-7,TRBV6-5,few,-,CASSYTFQGSYEQYF,TGTGCCAGCAGTTACACCTTTCAGGGCTCCTACGAGCAGTACTTC
TRBJ2-2,TRBV27,many,TRBD2,CASRGGGPRTGELFF,TGTGCCAGCAGGGGGGGAGGGCCGCGCACCGGGGAGCTGTTTTTT
TRBJ1-2,TRBV30,-,-,CAWSATGGYGYTF,TGTGCCTGGAGCGCGACAGGCGGCTATGGCTACACCTTC
TRBJ2-7,TRBV29-1,-,-,CSGQVGPYEQYF,TGCAGCGGGCAGGTGGGTCCCTACGAGCAGTACTTC
TRBJ1-1,TRBV24-1,-,-,CATSNDRNTEAFF,TGTGCCACCAGTAACGACAGGAACACTGAAGCTTTCTTT
TRBJ1-4,TRBV7-9,few,TRBD1,CASSIQGYNEKLFF,TGTGCCAGCAGCATACAGGGGTATAATGAAAAACTGTTTTTT
TRBJ2-1,TRBV7-9,-,TRBD1,CASSLVSGGYLQFF,TGTGCCAGCAGCTTAGTTTCAGGGGGTTATTTACAGTTCTTC
TRBJ1-5,TRBV20-1,-,-,CSARDMTGELPQHF,TGCAGTGCTAGGGATATGACAGGTGAGCTGCCCCAGCATTTT
TRBJ2-5,TRBV29-1,-,-,CSAWSGLPGEETQYF,TGCAGCGCCTGGTCGGGACTCCCGGGTGAGGAGACCCAGTACTTC
TRBJ1-2,TRBV25-1,once,TRBD1,CASSEFVGTGVGYTF,TGTGCCAGCAGTGAATTTGTGGGGACAGGGGTTGGCTACACCTTC
TRBJ2-6,TRBV6-5,-,TRBD2,CASSSPRDTHLAGGGSGANVLTF,TGTGCCAGCAGTTCCCCCCGGGACACCCACTTAGCGGGAGGGGGCTCTGGGGCCAACGTCCTGACTTTC